This T cell receptor beta chain was documented in a study of T cell responses to AZD1222 COVID-19 vaccine (dated by TCRdb to the early 2020s). The study in broad terms: AZD1222 recipients whose second dose came at about 4 weeks and those whose second dose came at about 12 weeks were combined into one group, since spike-specific TCR depth and breadth did not differ between the two schedules. TCR sequencing covered more than 230 trial participants: nearly 210 given two doses of AZD1222 and about 26 given two doses of MenACWY control vaccine. Trial participants were enrolled by age into subgroups of 18-55, 56-69 and 70-plus years, and about 150, 27 and 61 TCR-sequenced participants, respectively, were included in these subgroups.

Sample time point, as interpreted from the label and publication: baseline before first vaccination. Vaccinee samples came from UK trials COV001 and COV002, including a single-blind randomized controlled phase 2/3 trial of AZD1222 (ChAdOx1 nCoV-19) in healthy adults. Trial participant PBMC samples were collected at day 0 and day 28 after the second dose for TCRbeta chain sequencing. The CDR3 regions of human TCRbeta chains were subjected to immunosequencing. The original pipeline was this. Repertoire TCRs were matched against a reference library of SARS-CoV-2-specific TCRs generated with the MIRA antigen-specificity platform. Breadth meant the fraction of unique TCRs that were SARS-CoV-2-associated, whereas depth meant the fraction of total T cells that were SARS-CoV-2-associated. Using the MIRA data, each spike-specific TCR was assigned both to the spike region to which the TCR was reactive and to a CD4 or CD8 class. Log10-transformed breadth and depth values were compared by one-way ANOVA with Sidak's multiple comparisons tests. The source is immuneACCESS, and TCRdb retained only in-frame sequences with V and J called. Part of the clones is not carried over; for the studies checked, unresolved V genes explain less than half of this, and the remainder is unexplained. V and J calls and clone size are copied from that table; D and trimming were computed from the DNA. This sample holds more than 100,000 clones; approximately 88% were observed only once. About 20% of the sample rests with the top ten.

Here is what the overall study found, with its caveats: A significant rise in spike-specific TCR breadth and depth was observed after two AZD1222 doses relative to day 0 and relative to MenACWY recipients. CD4 TCRs associated with the vaccine covered the entire spike protein, and the dominant responses were in regions 160-218 and 743-854. The 56-69-year group was small, and its depth increase did not reach significance, likely because of low power. Reportedly, close to half of the unique spike-specific TCRs recognized epitopes lying outside the regions that are mutated in the B.1.351 and B.1.1.7 variants. Most participants were white British and females outnumbered males, and the authors suggested that clonal diversity may have been underestimated. Conclusions about previously exposed vaccinees were limited because only a handful of AZD1222 recipients were SARS-CoV-2 seropositive at baseline. Because no day 14 peak-response samples were available, repertoires were characterized only after the peak T cell response.

Details on this clone: The antigen this receptor binds is unknown. Base qualities are missing; no much larger clone stands one base away.

CDR1 and CDR2, looked up from the germline V gene, are SGDLS and YYNGEE. Trimming takes 0 bases from V and 5 bases from J, and the germline ends sit 6 bases apart. The CDR3 numbers 14 residues from cysteine through phenylalanine. Only the CDR3 part of the read is kept: 42 bases, read in frame from the first base. This TCR was recovered from an adult in good health. The chain uses TRBV9 and TRBJ1-6; the D segment could be TRBD1, given 5 matching bases. The specimen was peripheral blood, collected on day 0 of AZD1222 vaccination. The CDR3 protein sequence reads: CASSVGGDNSPLHF. Here is the DNA: TGTGCCAGCAGCGTAGGAGGGGATAATTCACCCCTCCACTTT.